This T cell receptor beta chain was identified in a study of graft-versus-host responses after intestinal transplantation. This CDR3 has 16 residues. Trimming pared 7 bases from V and 3 bases from J, leaving 19 bases between. Germline lookup yields CDR1 MNHEY and CDR2 SMNVEV (reference sequence). Profiled with immunoSEQ multiplex PCR; TCRdb holds only in-frame clones, not every one. The sample consists of some 70,000 clones, around 90% of them appearing once. This sample comprised bone marrow, obtained 700 to 850 days after intestinal transplantation. The TCR originated in a human patient who received an intestinal transplant, so some T cells may come from the graft donor. The chain has TRBV27 and TRBJ2-1; D possibly corresponds to TRBD1 (6 bases). CDR3 DNA sequence: TGTGCCAGCAACTCTGTACTAGGGGGTAGCTACAATGAGCAGTTCTTC. Residues: CASNSVLGGSYNEQFF.